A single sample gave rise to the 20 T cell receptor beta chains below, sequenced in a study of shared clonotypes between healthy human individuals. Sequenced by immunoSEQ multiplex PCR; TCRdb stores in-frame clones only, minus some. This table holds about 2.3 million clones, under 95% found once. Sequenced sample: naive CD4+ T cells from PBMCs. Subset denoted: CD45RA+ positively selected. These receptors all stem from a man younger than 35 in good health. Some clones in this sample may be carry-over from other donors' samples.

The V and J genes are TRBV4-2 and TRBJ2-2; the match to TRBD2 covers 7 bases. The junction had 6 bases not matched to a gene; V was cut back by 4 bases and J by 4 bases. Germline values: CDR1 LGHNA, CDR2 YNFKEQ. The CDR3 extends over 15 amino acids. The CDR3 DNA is TGTGCCAGCAGCCCGGTGGGGGGGGGCACCGGGGAGCTGTTTTTT. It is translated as CASSPVGGGTGELFF.

The CDR3 is CATPPGGAGELFF. CDR3 nucleotides: TGTGCCACCCCCCCAGGGGGGGCCGGGGAGCTGTTTTTT. The V and J genes are TRBV15 and TRBJ2-2; D assignment may be TRBD1 or TRBD2 (7 bases each). This CDR3 has 13 residues. With 8 bases removed from V and 6 bases from J, the gap between germline ends came to 13 bases. CDR1 and CDR2 from the germline V gene are LNHNV and YYDKDF (reference sequence).

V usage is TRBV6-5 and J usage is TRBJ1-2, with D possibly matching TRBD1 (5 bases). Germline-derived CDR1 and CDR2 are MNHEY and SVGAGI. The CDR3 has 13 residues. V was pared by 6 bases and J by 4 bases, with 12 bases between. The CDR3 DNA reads TGTGCCAGCAGAGAAGACAGAGCCTATGGCTACACCTTC. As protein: CASREDRAYGYTF.

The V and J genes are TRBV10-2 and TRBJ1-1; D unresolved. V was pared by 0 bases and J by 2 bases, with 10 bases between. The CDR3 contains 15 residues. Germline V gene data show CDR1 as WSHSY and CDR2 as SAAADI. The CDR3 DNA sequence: TGCGCCAGCAGTGAGTCTGGACCAAGAAACACTGAAGCTTTCTTT. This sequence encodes CASSESGPRNTEAFF.

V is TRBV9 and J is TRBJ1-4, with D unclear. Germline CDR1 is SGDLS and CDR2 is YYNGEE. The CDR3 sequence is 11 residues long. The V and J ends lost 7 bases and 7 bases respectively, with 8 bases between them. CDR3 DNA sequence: TGTGCCAGCGGAAAGGGTGAAAAACTGTTTTTT. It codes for CASGKGEKLFF.

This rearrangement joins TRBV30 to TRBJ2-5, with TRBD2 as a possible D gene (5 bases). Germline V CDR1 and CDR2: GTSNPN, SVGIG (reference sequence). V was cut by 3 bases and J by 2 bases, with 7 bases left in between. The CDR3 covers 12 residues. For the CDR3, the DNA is TGTGCCTGGAGAGGACTTCAAGAGACCCAGTACTTC. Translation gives CAWRGLQETQYF.

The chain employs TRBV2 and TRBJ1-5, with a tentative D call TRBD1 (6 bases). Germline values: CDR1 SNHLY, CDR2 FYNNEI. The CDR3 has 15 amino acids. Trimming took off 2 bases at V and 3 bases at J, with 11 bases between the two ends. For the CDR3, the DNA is TGTGCCAGCAGTGAACAGAACAGGGACAATCAGCCCCAGCATTTT. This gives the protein CASSEQNRDNQPQHF. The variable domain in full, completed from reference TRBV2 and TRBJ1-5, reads EPEVTQTPSHQVTQMGQEVILRCVPISNHLYFYWYRQILGQKVEFLVSFYNNEISEKSEIFDDQFSVERPDGSNFTLKIRSTKLEDSAMYFCASSEQNRDNQPQHFGDGTRLSIL.

The CDR3 loop is CASSLVQREIYNEQFF. In DNA, the CDR3 is TGCGCCAGCAGCTTGGTCCAGCGGGAGATCTACAATGAGCAGTTCTTC. V is TRBV5-1 and J is TRBJ2-1; TRBD2 matches at 8 bases. The CDR3 spans 16 residues. The trim removed 0 bases at V and 3 bases at J, leaving 5 bases unmatched. Germline V gene sequence: CDR1 SGHRS, CDR2 YFSETQ. The variable domain in full, with the rest retrieved from reference TRBV5-1 and TRBJ2-1, is KAGVTQTPRYLIKTRGQQVTLSCSPISGHRSVSWYQQTPGQGLQFLFEYFSETQRNKGNFPGRFSGRQFSNSRSEMNVSTLELGDSALYLCASSLVQREIYNEQFFGPGTRLTVL.

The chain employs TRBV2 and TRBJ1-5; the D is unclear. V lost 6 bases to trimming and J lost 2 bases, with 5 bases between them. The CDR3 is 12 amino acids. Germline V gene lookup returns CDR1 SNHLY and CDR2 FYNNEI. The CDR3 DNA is TGTGCCAGCAGCTGGGGCAATCAGCCCCAGCATTTT. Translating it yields CASSWGNQPQHF.

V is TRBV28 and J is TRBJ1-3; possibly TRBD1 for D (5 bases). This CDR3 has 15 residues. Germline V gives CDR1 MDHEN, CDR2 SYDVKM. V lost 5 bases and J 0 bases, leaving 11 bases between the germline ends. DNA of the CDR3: TGTGCCAGCAGTGGGGGTACGAACTCTGGAAACACCATATATTTT. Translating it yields CASSGGTNSGNTIYF.

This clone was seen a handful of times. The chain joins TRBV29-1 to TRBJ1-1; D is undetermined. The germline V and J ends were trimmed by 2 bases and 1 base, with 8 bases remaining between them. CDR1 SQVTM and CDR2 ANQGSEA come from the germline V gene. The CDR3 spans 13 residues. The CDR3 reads CSVEIYRNTEAFF. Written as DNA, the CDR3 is TGCAGCGTTGAAATATACAGGAACACTGAAGCTTTCTTT.

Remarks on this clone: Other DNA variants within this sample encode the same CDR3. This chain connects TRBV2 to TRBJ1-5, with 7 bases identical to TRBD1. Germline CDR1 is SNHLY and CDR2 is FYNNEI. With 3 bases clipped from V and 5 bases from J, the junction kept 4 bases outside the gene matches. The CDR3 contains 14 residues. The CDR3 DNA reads TGTGCCAGCAGTGAGAGACAGGGAGATCAGCCCCAGCATTTT. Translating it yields CASSERQGDQPQHF. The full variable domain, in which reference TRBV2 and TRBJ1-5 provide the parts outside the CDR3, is EPEVTQTPSHQVTQMGQEVILRCVPISNHLYFYWYRQILGQKVEFLVSFYNNEISEKSEIFDDQFSVERPDGSNFTLKIRSTKLEDSAMYFCASSERQGDQPQHFGDGTRLSIL.

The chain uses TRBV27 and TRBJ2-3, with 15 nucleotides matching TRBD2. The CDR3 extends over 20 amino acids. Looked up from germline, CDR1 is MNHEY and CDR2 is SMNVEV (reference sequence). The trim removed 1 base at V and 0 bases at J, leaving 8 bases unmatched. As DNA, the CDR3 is TGTGCCAGCAGTTTATTAGGGACTAGCGGGAGGCCCGGGAGCACAGATACGCAGTATTTT. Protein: CASSLLGTSGRPGSTDTQYF.

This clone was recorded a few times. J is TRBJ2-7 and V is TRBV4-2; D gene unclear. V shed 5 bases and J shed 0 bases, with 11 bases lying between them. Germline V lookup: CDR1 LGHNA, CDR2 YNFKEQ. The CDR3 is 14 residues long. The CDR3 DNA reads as TGTGCCAGCAGCGATATGGGCTACTCCTACGAGCAGTACTTC. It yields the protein CASSDMGYSYEQYF.

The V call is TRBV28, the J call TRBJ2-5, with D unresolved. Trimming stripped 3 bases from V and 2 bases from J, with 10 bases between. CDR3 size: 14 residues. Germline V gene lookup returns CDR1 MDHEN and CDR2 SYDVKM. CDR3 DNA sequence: TGTGCCAGCAGTTTCCAGCTGGGGCAAGAGACCCAGTACTTC. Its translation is CASSFQLGQETQYF.

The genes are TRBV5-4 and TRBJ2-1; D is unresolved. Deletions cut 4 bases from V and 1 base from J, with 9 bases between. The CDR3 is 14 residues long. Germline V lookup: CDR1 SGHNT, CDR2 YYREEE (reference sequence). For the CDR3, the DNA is TGTGCCAGCAGCAGAGACGGATCCTACAATGAGCAGTTCTTC. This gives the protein CASSRDGSYNEQFF.

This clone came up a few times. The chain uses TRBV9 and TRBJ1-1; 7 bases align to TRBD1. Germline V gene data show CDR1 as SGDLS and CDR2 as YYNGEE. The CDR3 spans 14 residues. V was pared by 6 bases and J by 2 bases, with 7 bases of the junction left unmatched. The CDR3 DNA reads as TGTGCCAGCACGACCGGGACAGCTAACACTGAAGCTTTCTTT. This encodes CASTTGTANTEAFF.

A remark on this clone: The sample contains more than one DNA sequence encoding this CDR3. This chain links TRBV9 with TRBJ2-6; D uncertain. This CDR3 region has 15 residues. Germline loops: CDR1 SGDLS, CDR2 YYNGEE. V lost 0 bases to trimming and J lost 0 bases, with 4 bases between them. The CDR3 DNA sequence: TGTGCCAGCAGCGTAGCTAGCTCTGGGGCCAACGTCCTGACTTTC. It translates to CASSVASSGANVLTF.

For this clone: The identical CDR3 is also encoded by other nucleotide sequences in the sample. CDR3 protein: CASRQGLYGYTF. The CDR3 DNA sequence: TGTGCCAGCAGACAGGGGCTCTATGGCTACACCTTC. The rearrangement uses TRBV28 and TRBJ1-2; 7 positions agree with TRBD1. With 6 bases clipped from V and 4 bases from J, the junction kept 2 bases outside the gene matches. CDR1 MDHEN and CDR2 SYDVKM come from the germline V gene. This CDR3 region has 12 residues.

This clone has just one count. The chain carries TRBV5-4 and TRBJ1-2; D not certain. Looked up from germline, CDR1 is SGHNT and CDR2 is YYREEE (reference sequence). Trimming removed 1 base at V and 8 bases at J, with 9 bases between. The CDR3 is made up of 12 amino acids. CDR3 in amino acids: CASSLSRLGYTF. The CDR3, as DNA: TGTGCCAGCAGCTTGTCCCGCTTGGGCTACACCTTC. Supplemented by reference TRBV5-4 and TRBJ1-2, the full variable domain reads ETGVTQSPTHLIKTRGQQVTLRCSSQSGHNTVSWYQQALGQGPQFIFQYYREEENGRGNFPPRFSGLQFPNYSSELNVNALELDDSALYLCASSLSRLGYTFGSGTRLTVV.